This T cell receptor beta chain appears in the sequencing data of a study of early T cells in non-severe SARS-CoV-2 infection. The CDR3 length is 15 residues. CDR1 and CDR2 from the germline V gene are DFQATT and SNEGSKA (reference sequence). The germline V and J ends were trimmed by 3 bases and 3 bases, with 14 bases remaining between them. Using its own MiXCR run on the 5' RACE reads, TCRdb lists one record per CDR3 protein. This table has over 30,000 distinct CDR3 sequences, about 7.4% appearing once. Sample: whole blood, taken at baseline. The chain is built from TRBV20-1 and TRBJ1-4; unclear D gene. The sequence was obtained from an adult who was a healthcare worker with PCR-confirmed SARS-CoV-2 infection or an uninfected control (not recorded which). The CDR3 bases are TGCAGTGCTAGTCCCGCCCGGAGCGCTAATGAAAAACTGTTTTTT. Its protein is CSASPARSANEKLFF.